This T cell receptor beta chain came from a study of CD8 T cells in Susac syndrome. Study background: Clinical remission applied to about 8 sequenced Susac syndrome patients, and six had active disease.

As for this clonotype: What it recognizes is unknown.

Study-level points and caveats: Among active patients and in TEMRA cells, CD8+ clonal expansion in Susac reached its peak.

Sequencing of TCR beta covered CD8+ and CD4+ T cells obtained from blood. RNA, at about 0.45 to 1 ug, was reverse transcribed with random hexamers. Via MiXCR, TCRdb re-called the immunoSEQ multiplex PCR reads, giving one row per CDR3 protein. The table has about 100,000 distinct CDR3 sequences, 95% seen once; the top ten hold approximately 0.3%. This CDR3 has 15 amino acids. CDR1 and CDR2 (germline): LGHDT, YNNKEL (reference sequence). The germline V and J ends were trimmed by 0 bases and 2 bases, with 11 bases remaining between them. The sample taken for sequencing was CD8+ T cells from PBMCs. This sequence was found in a human donor with Susac syndrome. V and J are TRBV3-1 and TRBJ2-7; D is unresolved. In DNA, the CDR3 is TGTGCCAGCAGCCAAGACAGTGCGATTACCTACGAGCAGTACTTC. Translation gives CASSQDSAITYEQYF.